Listed below are T cell receptor beta chains from one sample, sequenced in a study of high-grade serous ovarian cancer treatment subgroups. Using immunoSEQ multiplex PCR, the repertoire was profiled, and TCRdb retains in-frame clones only, with some absent. The table lists about 12,000 clones, roughly 85% of them singletons, with around 3% in the top ten. The specimen was tumor tissue. The receptors shown here come from a human donor with high-grade serous ovarian cancer. Both conserved end residues are part of each CDR3. D genes are given only for firm matches. Only part of the rows carry a size: once, few, many, or a class if the clone is expanded.

V: TRBV10-3
J: TRBJ1-1
D: TRBD1
size: NA
CDR3: CAIRPSGGAGTEAFF
DNA: TGTGCCATCAGACCCTCAGGGGGCGCGGGCACTGAAGCTTTCTTT

V: TRBV9
J: TRBJ2-5
D: TRBD2
size: NA
CDR3: CASSVGVSGGETQYF
DNA: TGTGCCAGCAGCGTAGGCGTTAGCGGGGGTGAGACCCAGTACTTC

V: TRBV6-5
J: TRBJ1-2
D: NA
size: NA
CDR3: CASSLAISIYGYTF
DNA: TGTGCCAGTAGCTTAGCGATTTCCATCTATGGCTACACCTTC

V: TRBV19
J: TRBJ2-1
D: NA
size: NA
CDR3: CASSLTSAQSSYNEQFF
DNA: TGTGCCAGTAGCTTGACTTCCGCTCAGAGCTCCTACAATGAGCAGTTCTTC

V: TRBV2
J: TRBJ2-2
D: NA
size: NA
CDR3: CASRSGENTGELFF
DNA: TGTGCCAGCAGGAGTGGGGAGAACACCGGGGAGCTGTTTTTT

V: TRBV11-2
J: TRBJ1-6
D: NA
size: few
CDR3: CASSLHPGSLHF
DNA: TGTGCCAGCAGCTTACATCCTGGATCCCTCCACTTT

V: TRBV5-1
J: TRBJ2-7
D: TRBD1
size: NA
CDR3: CASSWTGGADLYEQYF
DNA: TGCGCCAGCAGCTGGACAGGGGGCGCGGACCTCTACGAGCAGTACTTC

V: TRBV7-9
J: TRBJ2-1
D: TRBD1
size: NA
CDR3: CASSFSTGGKFF
DNA: TGTGCCAGCAGCTTTTCGACAGGGGGCAAGTTCTTC

V: TRBV7-3
J: TRBJ2-7
D: NA
size: NA
CDR3: CASSELETYEQYF
DNA: TGTGCCAGCAGCGAACTAGAGACCTACGAGCAGTACTTC

V: TRBV9
J: TRBJ1-3
D: NA
size: NA
CDR3: CASSVNGGVSRSGNTIYF
DNA: TGTGCCAGCAGCGTAAATGGGGGTGTTTCTAGGTCTGGAAACACCATATATTTT

V: TRBV4-1
J: TRBJ1-1
D: NA
size: NA
CDR3: CASSQSGGGTEAFF
DNA: TGCGCCAGCAGCCAAAGTGGCGGCGGGACTGAAGCTTTCTTT

V: TRBV2
J: TRBJ1-1
D: NA
size: NA
CDR3: CASMGASEAFF
DNA: TGTGCCAGCATGGGGGCTAGTGAAGCTTTCTTT

V: TRBV4-3
J: TRBJ2-1
D: TRBD1
size: once
CDR3: CASSRGQGRYEQFF
DNA: TGCGCCAGCAGCCGAGGACAGGGAAGATACGAGCAGTTCTTC

V: TRBV7-2
J: TRBJ2-1
D: TRBD2
size: NA
CDR3: CASSLVSGGPRTYNEQFF
DNA: TGTGCCAGCAGCTTAGTGAGCGGGGGCCCCAGGACCTACAATGAGCAGTTCTTC

V: TRBV7-2
J: TRBJ1-6
D: NA
size: NA
CDR3: CASSLWAPTYNSPLHF
DNA: TGTGCCAGCAGCTTATGGGCACCGACCTATAATTCACCCCTCCACTTT

V: TRBV6-5
J: TRBJ1-6
D: NA
size: NA
CDR3: CASRPGGSYNSPLHF
DNA: TGTGCCAGCAGACCAGGAGGGTCCTATAATTCACCCCTCCACTTT

V: TRBV5-1
J: TRBJ1-4
D: NA
size: NA
CDR3: CASSTGGTATNEKLFF
DNA: TGCGCCAGCAGCACGGGAGGGACGGCAACTAATGAAAAACTGTTTTTT

V: TRBV7-4
J: TRBJ2-7
D: NA
size: NA
CDR3: CARRTGLHEQYF
DNA: TGTGCCAGACGCACAGGTCTCCACGAGCAGTACTTC

V: TRBV7-2
J: TRBJ2-5
D: NA
size: NA
CDR3: CASSLVGGQETQYF
DNA: TGTGCCAGCAGCTTAGTTGGAGGACAAGAGACCCAGTACTTC

V: TRBV5-1
J: TRBJ2-2
D: NA
size: few
CDR3: CASSILSGYTGELFF
DNA: TGCGCCAGCAGCATACTGAGCGGGTACACCGGGGAGCTGTTTTTT

V: TRBV15
J: TRBJ2-7
D: TRBD2
size: NA
CDR3: CATSAGGRAFYEQYF
DNA: TGTGCCACCAGCGCCGGCGGGAGGGCCTTCTACGAGCAGTACTTC

V: TRBV7-9
J: TRBJ1-1
D: NA
size: NA
CDR3: CASSFSTLLNTEAFF
DNA: TGTGCCAGCAGCTTTTCGACACTTCTGAACACTGAAGCTTTCTTT

V: TRBV11-1
J: TRBJ2-2
D: NA
size: NA
CDR3: CASSSRGGHVTGELFF
DNA: TGTGCCAGCAGCTCCAGGGGGGGGCACGTCACCGGGGAGCTGTTTTTT

V: TRBV19
J: TRBJ2-7
D: NA
size: NA
CDR3: CASSIEGRPFGEQYF
DNA: TGTGCCAGTAGTATCGAGGGACGGCCATTCGGGGAGCAGTACTTC

V: TRBV19
J: TRBJ1-1
D: NA
size: once
CDR3: CASRSGRPMNTEAFF
DNA: TGTGCCAGTAGGTCCGGGCGTCCCATGAACACTGAAGCTTTCTTT

V: TRBV5-4
J: TRBJ2-1
D: TRBD2
size: NA
CDR3: CASSFPLAGGPDEQFF
DNA: TGTGCCAGCAGCTTCCCACTAGCGGGGGGGCCGGATGAGCAGTTCTTC

V: TRBV28
J: TRBJ2-3
D: NA
size: NA
CDR3: CASSFPGGTDTQYF
DNA: TGTGCCAGCAGTTTTCCGGGTGGCACAGATACGCAGTATTTT